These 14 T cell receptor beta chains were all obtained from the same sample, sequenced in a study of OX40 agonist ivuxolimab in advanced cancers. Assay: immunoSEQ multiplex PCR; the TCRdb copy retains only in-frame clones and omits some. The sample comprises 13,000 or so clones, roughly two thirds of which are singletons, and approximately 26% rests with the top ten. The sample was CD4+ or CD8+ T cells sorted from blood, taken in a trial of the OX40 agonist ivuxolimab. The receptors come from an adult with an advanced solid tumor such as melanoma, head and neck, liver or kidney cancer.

The CDR3 protein is CASSEDLGGYGYTF. DNA for the CDR3: TGTGCCAGCAGTGAGGACCTAGGCGGCTATGGCTACACCTTC. J is TRBJ1-2 and V is TRBV2; unclear D gene. The CDR3 contains 14 residues. Germline assignment: CDR1 SNHLY and CDR2 FYNNEI. Trimming pared 3 bases from V and 4 bases from J, leaving 12 bases between.

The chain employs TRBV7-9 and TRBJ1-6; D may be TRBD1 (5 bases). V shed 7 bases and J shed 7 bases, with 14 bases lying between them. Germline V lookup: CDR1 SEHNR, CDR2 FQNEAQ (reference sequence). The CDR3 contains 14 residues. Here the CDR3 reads CASTRGAGNSPLHF. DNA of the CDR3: TGTGCCAGCACCCGCGGGGCAGGGAATTCACCCCTCCACTTT.

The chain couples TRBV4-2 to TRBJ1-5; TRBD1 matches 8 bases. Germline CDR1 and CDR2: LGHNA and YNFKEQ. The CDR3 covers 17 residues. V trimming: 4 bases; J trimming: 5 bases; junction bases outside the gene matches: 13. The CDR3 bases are TGTGCCAGCAGCCGCCACAGGGACAGGCTCGGCGATCAGCCCCAGCATTTT. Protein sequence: CASSRHRDRLGDQPQHF.

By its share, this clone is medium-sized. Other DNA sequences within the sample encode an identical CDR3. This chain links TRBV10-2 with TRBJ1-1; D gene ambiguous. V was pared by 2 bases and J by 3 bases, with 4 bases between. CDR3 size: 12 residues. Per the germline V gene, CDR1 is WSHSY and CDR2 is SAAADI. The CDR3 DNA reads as TGCGCCAGCAGTGAGGGGTACACTGAAGCTTTCTTT. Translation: CASSEGYTEAFF.

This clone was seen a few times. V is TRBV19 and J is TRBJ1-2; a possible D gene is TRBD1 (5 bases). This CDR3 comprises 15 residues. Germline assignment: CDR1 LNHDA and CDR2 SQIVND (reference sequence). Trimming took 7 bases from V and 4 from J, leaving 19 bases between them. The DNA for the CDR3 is TGTGCCAGTACCGCAAGCTACCACGGGGCCTATGGCTACACCTTC. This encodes CASTASYHGAYGYTF.

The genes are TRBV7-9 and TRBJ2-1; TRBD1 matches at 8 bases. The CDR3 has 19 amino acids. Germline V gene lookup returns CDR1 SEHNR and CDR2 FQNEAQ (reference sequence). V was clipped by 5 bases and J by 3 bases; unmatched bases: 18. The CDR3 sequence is CASSPRTGSRTNNYNEQFF. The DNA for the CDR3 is TGTGCCAGCAGCCCTCGGACAGGGTCCCGTACGAATAACTACAATGAGCAGTTCTTC. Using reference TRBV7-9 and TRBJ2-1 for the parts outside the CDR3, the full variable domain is DTGVSQNPRHKITKRGQNVTFRCDPISEHNRLYWYRQTLGQGPEFLTYFQNEAQLEKSRLLSDRFSAERPKGSFSTLEIQRTEQGDSAMYLCASSPRTGSRTNNYNEQFFGPGTRLTVL.

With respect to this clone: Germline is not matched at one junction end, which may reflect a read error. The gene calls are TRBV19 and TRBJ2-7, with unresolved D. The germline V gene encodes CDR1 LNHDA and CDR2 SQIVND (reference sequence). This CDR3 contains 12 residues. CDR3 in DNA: TGTGCCAATAGTCTTTGGGGATACGAGCAGTACTTC. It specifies CANSLWGYEQYF. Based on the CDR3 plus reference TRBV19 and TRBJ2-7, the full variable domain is DGGITQSPKYLFRKEGQNVTLSCEQNLNHDAMYWYRQDPGQGLRLIYYSQIVNDFQKGDIAEGYSVSREKKESFPLTVTSAQKNPTAFYLCANSLWGYEQYFGPGTRLTVT.

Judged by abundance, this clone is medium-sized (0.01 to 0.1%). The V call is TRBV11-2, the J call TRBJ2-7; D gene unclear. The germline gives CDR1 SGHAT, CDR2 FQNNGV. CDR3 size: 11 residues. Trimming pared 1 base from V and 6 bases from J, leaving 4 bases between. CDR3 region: CASSLGSEQYF. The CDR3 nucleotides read TGTGCCAGCAGCTTAGGGAGCGAGCAGTACTTC.

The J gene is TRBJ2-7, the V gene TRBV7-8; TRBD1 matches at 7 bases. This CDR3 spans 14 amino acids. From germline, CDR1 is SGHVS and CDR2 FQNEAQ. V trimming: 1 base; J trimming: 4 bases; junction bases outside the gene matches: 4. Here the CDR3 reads CASSLGQGVYEQYF. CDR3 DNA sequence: TGTGCCAGCAGCTTAGGACAGGGTGTGTACGAGCAGTACTTC.

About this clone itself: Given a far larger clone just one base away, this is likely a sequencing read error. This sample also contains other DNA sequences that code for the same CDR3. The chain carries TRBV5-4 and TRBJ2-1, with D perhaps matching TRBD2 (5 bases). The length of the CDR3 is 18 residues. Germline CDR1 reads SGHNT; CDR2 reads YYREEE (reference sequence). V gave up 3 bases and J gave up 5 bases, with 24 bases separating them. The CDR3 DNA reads TGTGCCAGCAGCTCCGGGATTACAGCGATGTCTTTCCACAATGAGCAGTTCTTC. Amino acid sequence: CASSSGITAMSFHNEQFF.

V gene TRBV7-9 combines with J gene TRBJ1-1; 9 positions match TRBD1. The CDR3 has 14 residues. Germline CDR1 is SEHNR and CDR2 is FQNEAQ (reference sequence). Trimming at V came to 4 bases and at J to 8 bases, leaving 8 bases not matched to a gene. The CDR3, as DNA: TGTGCCAGCAGCTCCGGCCTGGACAGGGGAGAAGCTTTCTTT. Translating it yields CASSSGLDRGEAFF.

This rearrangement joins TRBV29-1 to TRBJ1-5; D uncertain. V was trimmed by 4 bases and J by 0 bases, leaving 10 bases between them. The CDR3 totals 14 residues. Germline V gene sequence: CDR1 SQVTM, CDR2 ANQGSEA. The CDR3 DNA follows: TGCAGCGTTGTGGCCGACGATAGCAATCAGCCCCAGCATTTT. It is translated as CSVVADDSNQPQHF.

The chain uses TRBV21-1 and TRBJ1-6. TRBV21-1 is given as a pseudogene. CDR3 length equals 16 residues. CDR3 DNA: TGTGCCCCCCGATGGAGGGCCGTGTCCTATAATTCACCCCTCCACTTT. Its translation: CAPRWRAVSYNSPLHF.

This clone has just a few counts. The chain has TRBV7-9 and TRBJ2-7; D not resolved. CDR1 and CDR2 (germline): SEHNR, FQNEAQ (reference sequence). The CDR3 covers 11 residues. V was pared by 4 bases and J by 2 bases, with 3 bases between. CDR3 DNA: TGTGCCAGCAGCTCGACCTACGAGCAGTACTTC. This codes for CASSSTYEQYF.